The clone carrying this T cell receptor beta chain was recorded at least ten times. TCRdb redid the calling of the RT-PCR reads with MiXCR, one entry per CDR3 protein. The sample lists fewer than 800,000 distinct CDR3 sequences; about 14% were seen once. Sequencing input: memory CD4+ T cells from blood. This sequence originates from a female donor in good health, serving as a healthy control.

In nucleotides, the CDR3 is TGTGCCAGCATGGACAGGCCGCGAGAGACCCAGTACTTC. This sequence encodes CASMDRPRETQYF. The chain uses TRBV5-6 and TRBJ2-5, with 7 positions matching TRBD1. Per germline, CDR1 SGHDT and CDR2 YYEEEE. The V and J ends lost 6 bases and 4 bases, in that order; junction bases with no gene match: 6. The CDR3 is 13 amino acids. The entire variable domain, with the rest obtained from reference TRBV5-6 and TRBJ2-5, is as follows: DAGVTQSPTHLIKTRGQQVTLRCSPKSGHDTVSWYQQALGQGPQFIFQYYEEEERQRGNFPDRFSGHQFPNYSSELNVNALLLGDSALYLCASMDRPRETQYFGPGTRLLVL.